A selection of T cell receptor beta chains follows, all from one sample in a study of identical twins. TCRdb used MiXCR to reprocess the 5' RACE reads, holding one entry per CDR3 protein. Of fewer than 350,000 distinct CDR3 sequences listed, more than 6.5% are singletons. These same data were also listed under a study on yellow fever vaccine responses in identical twins.

The sample taken for sequencing was memory (CD45RO+) T cells sorted from blood. The origin of the receptors is a woman younger than 30 in good health. Each CDR3 is given without its conserved first and last residue. A D gene is named only where the DNA matches it firmly.

d_gene: TRBD2; v_gene: TRBV3-1; CDR3aa: ASSHGGGAPGGGQGTQY
d_gene: TRBD1; v_gene: TRBV4-1; CDR3aa: ASSQMGGQGNYGYT
d_gene: -; v_gene: TRBV20-1; CDR3aa: SARPPDSFDSPLH
d_gene: -; v_gene: TRBV7-9; CDR3aa: ASSPGVASTDTQY
d_gene: -; v_gene: TRBV7-6; CDR3aa: ASSLNRAGSDTQY
d_gene: TRBD1; v_gene: TRBV27; CDR3aa: ASSYQGATGANVLT
d_gene: -; v_gene: TRBV10-3; CDR3aa: ATTPDSSPGRPQH
d_gene: -; v_gene: TRBV2; CDR3aa: ASSEQLQRAYTDTQY
d_gene: TRBD1; v_gene: TRBV7-2; CDR3aa: ASSLWSGQGAQPQH
d_gene: TRBD2; v_gene: TRBV2; CDR3aa: ASSESPRGLGETQY
d_gene: TRBD1; v_gene: TRBV7-8; CDR3aa: ASSWHRGLREETQY
d_gene: -; v_gene: TRBV28; CDR3aa: ASKKTVNYGYT
d_gene: -; v_gene: TRBV11-2; CDR3aa: ASSPDLSSYNEQF
d_gene: -; v_gene: TRBV12-3/TRBV12-4; CDR3aa: ASSLRNQPQH
d_gene: TRBD2; v_gene: TRBV20-1; CDR3aa: SAEIGTNPTDTQY
d_gene: TRBD2; v_gene: TRBV5-1; CDR3aa: ASSFRLAGAYNEQF
d_gene: TRBD1; v_gene: TRBV7-2; CDR3aa: ASSLGDRVGQVAF
d_gene: -; v_gene: TRBV6-5; CDR3aa: ASSYSRATEETQY
d_gene: -; v_gene: TRBV7-9; CDR3aa: ASSLTGDSNQPQH
d_gene: TRBD1; v_gene: TRBV19; CDR3aa: ASRGQGAGETQY
d_gene: -; v_gene: TRBV12-3/TRBV12-4; CDR3aa: ASNGGSSNQPQH
d_gene: TRBD2; v_gene: TRBV10-1; CDR3aa: ASTRGLASDTQY
d_gene: TRBD2; v_gene: TRBV24-1; CDR3aa: ATSDTRGTSGAYNEQF
d_gene: TRBD2; v_gene: TRBV11-2; CDR3aa: ASSPGLAGAHRYTQY
d_gene: -; v_gene: TRBV28; CDR3aa: ASADRNQETQY
d_gene: -; v_gene: TRBV3-1; CDR3aa: ASSQDYGNTQY
d_gene: -; v_gene: TRBV20-1; CDR3aa: SALVYGYT
d_gene: -; v_gene: TRBV19; CDR3aa: ASSMTGPTTGELF
d_gene: -; v_gene: TRBV5-1; CDR3aa: ASAFRREETQY
d_gene: -; v_gene: TRBV9; CDR3aa: ASSVEVAGFHSGNTIY
d_gene: -; v_gene: TRBV20-1; CDR3aa: SAPTPSATNEKLF
d_gene: -; v_gene: TRBV9; CDR3aa: ASSVEDRNSPLH
d_gene: TRBD2; v_gene: TRBV4-1; CDR3aa: ASSQLAGNSYEQY
d_gene: TRBD2; v_gene: TRBV2; CDR3aa: ASSERSGKHQETQY
d_gene: -; v_gene: TRBV2; CDR3aa: ASSESRMNTEAF
d_gene: TRBD2; v_gene: TRBV3-1; CDR3aa: ASSERLAGTTRGETQY
d_gene: -; v_gene: TRBV12-3/TRBV12-4; CDR3aa: ASSLDRATSPLH
d_gene: -; v_gene: TRBV5-4; CDR3aa: ASSSTAWGTQY
d_gene: -; v_gene: TRBV6-1; CDR3aa: ASAPGRVTDTQY
d_gene: -; v_gene: TRBV5-1; CDR3aa: ASSLAPPRSPFRTDTQY
d_gene: -; v_gene: TRBV7-9; CDR3aa: ASSLSGGSPIYNEQF
d_gene: -; v_gene: TRBV5-1; CDR3aa: ASSFNEPSTGELF
d_gene: -; v_gene: TRBV5-1; CDR3aa: ASSLAVQGGPSATQY
d_gene: -; v_gene: TRBV21-1; CDR3aa: ASVGSGSSGANVLT
d_gene: -; v_gene: TRBV6-1; CDR3aa: ASSEEVRNTQY
d_gene: TRBD2; v_gene: TRBV7-3; CDR3aa: ASSLIGGRGNEQF
d_gene: -; v_gene: TRBV28; CDR3aa: ASIRAWASEQY
d_gene: -; v_gene: TRBV15; CDR3aa: ATSRERLNTEAF
d_gene: -; v_gene: TRBV4-1; CDR3aa: ASSQVVASTDTQY
d_gene: -; v_gene: TRBV3-1; CDR3aa: VSSQVRPVSYNEQF
d_gene: TRBD2; v_gene: TRBV5-1; CDR3aa: ASSLRASGRGADTQY
d_gene: -; v_gene: TRBV29-1; CDR3aa: SVGPPRVPADTQY
d_gene: -; v_gene: TRBV7-6; CDR3aa: ASSLGGTIEVETQY
d_gene: -; v_gene: TRBV11-2; CDR3aa: ASSLIQQTDTQY
d_gene: TRBD2; v_gene: TRBV4-1; CDR3aa: ASSLASGSGASTDTQY
d_gene: -; v_gene: TRBV4-1; CDR3aa: ASSQDHRENSPLH
d_gene: TRBD1; v_gene: TRBV7-6; CDR3aa: ASSSVGGTGSSPLH
d_gene: -; v_gene: TRBV6-1; CDR3aa: ASGGGAARYGYT